A single sample gave rise to the 26 T cell receptor beta chains below, sequenced in a study of T cell responses to AZD1222 COVID-19 vaccine. Profiled with immunoSEQ multiplex PCR; TCRdb holds only in-frame clones, not every one. The sample consists of 84,000 or so clones, approximately 91% of them appearing once. Sequenced material: peripheral blood, taken on day 0 of MenACWY control vaccination. The receptors were gathered from an adult in good health.

The genes are TRBV9 and TRBJ1-1, with D perhaps TRBD1 (5 bases). Trimming cost V 0 bases and J 4 bases, with 19 bases left between them. Germline V gene sequence: CDR1 SGDLS, CDR2 YYNGEE. There are 17 residues in the CDR3. CDR3 protein: CASSVGLGGMQGTEAFF. In nucleotides, the CDR3 is TGTGCCAGCAGCGTAGGCCTAGGAGGAATGCAGGGCACTGAAGCTTTCTTT.

The chain employs TRBV18 and TRBJ2-5; 11 bases are shared with TRBD1. CDR1 is KGHSH and CDR2 is LQKENI in the germline V gene. Trimming cost V 5 bases and J 5 bases; bases outside gene matches: 10. The CDR3 has 16 residues. The chain's CDR3 is CASSSLLDRGHETQYF. CDR3 nucleotide sequence: TGTGCCAGCTCATCATTACTGGACAGGGGGCATGAGACCCAGTACTTC.

The genes are TRBV6-5 and TRBJ2-1; no definite D call. Germline CDR1 and CDR2: MNHEY and SVGAGI. The V and J ends lost 4 bases and 8 bases respectively, with 9 bases between them. The CDR3 sequence is 12 residues long. CDR3 loop: CASSLNADEQFF. CDR3 sequence (DNA): TGTGCCAGCAGTTTAAATGCGGATGAGCAGTTCTTC.

This rearrangement joins TRBV11-3 to TRBJ2-7; no definite D call. Deletions cut 1 base from V and 4 bases from J, with 14 bases between. Germline lookup yields CDR1 SGHNT and CDR2 YENEEA. The CDR3 has 15 amino acids. The CDR3 DNA reads as TGTGCCAGCAGCTTAGCGACCATCGAAACGTACGAGCAGTACTTC. Residues: CASSLATIETYEQYF.

The genes are TRBV6-5 and TRBJ1-1; D may be TRBD1 (6 bases). The CDR3 covers 13 residues. Germline V gives CDR1 MNHEY, CDR2 SVGAGI. Trimming removed 7 bases at V and 7 bases at J, with 16 bases between. The CDR3 loop reads CASKLQGGNEAFF. In DNA, the CDR3 is TGTGCCAGCAAGTTACAGGGAGGGAATGAAGCTTTCTTT.

The rearrangement uses TRBV3-1 (or the pseudogene TRBV3-2) and TRBJ1-2; D may be TRBD1 (5 bases). The V end was cut by 8 bases, the J end by 6 bases, with 13 bases between. Germline V lookup: CDR1 LGHDT, CDR2 YNNKEL (reference sequence). The CDR3 is 12 amino acids. As DNA, the CDR3 is TGTGCCAGCCGGGACCTGGCGAATGGCTACACCTTC. Translating gives CASRDLANGYTF.

The chain is built from TRBV9 and TRBJ2-7, with 9 bases that match TRBD2. Germline-derived CDR1 and CDR2 are SGDLS and YYNGEE. The CDR3 loop spans 14 amino acids. The V segment lost 4 bases and the J segment 2 bases; nucleotides outside the gene matches: 4. The CDR3 nucleotides read TGTGCCAGCAGCATTAGCGGGGGCCCCTACGAGCAGTACTTC. Its protein product is CASSISGGPYEQYF.

The V call is TRBV2, the J call TRBJ1-5, with 9 positions matching TRBD1. V gave up 6 bases and J gave up 5 bases; unmatched junction bases: 5. In germline, CDR1 is SNHLY, CDR2 FYNNEI. CDR3 size: 14 residues. CDR3 nucleotides: TGTGCCAGCAGCCTAGGACAGGGGTATCAGCCCCAGCATTTT. Amino acid sequence: CASSLGQGYQPQHF.

V and J are TRBV19 and TRBJ2-1; tentatively, D is TRBD1 or TRBD2 (6 bases each). Germline V gives CDR1 LNHDA, CDR2 SQIVND (reference sequence). The CDR3 has 14 amino acids. Trimming removed 2 bases at V and 7 bases at J, with 12 bases between. Written as DNA, the CDR3 is TGTGCCAGTAGTATATGGGGGGCTAATAATGAGCAGTTCTTC. Translating gives CASSIWGANNEQFF.

The count of this clone is one. The CDR3 DNA reads TGTGCCAGCAACCCCGGGACAGGGAATCAGCCCCAGCATTTT. It specifies CASNPGTGNQPQHF. This chain links TRBV2 with TRBJ1-5; TRBD1 matches at 9 bases. Germline loops: CDR1 SNHLY, CDR2 FYNNEI. The CDR3 runs to 14 residues. The V gene end was trimmed by 7 bases and the J gene end by 4 bases; junction bases not matched to a gene: 5.

The chain couples TRBV2 to TRBJ1-2; TRBD1 agrees at 12 bases. CDR3 length: 16 residues. Germline values: CDR1 SNHLY, CDR2 FYNNEI. The trim removed 5 bases at V and 2 bases at J, leaving 6 bases unmatched. The DNA for the CDR3 is TGTGCCAGCAGTCCGGGACAGGGGGCTCAAAACTATGGCTACACCTTC. Its translation: CASSPGQGAQNYGYTF. The whole variable domain, remainder taken from reference TRBV2 and TRBJ1-2, is EPEVTQTPSHQVTQMGQEVILRCVPISNHLYFYWYRQILGQKVEFLVSFYNNEISEKSEIFDDQFSVERPDGSNFTLKIRSTKLEDSAMYFCASSPGQGAQNYGYTFGSGTRLTVV.

The chain combines TRBV6-2 or TRBV6-3 with TRBJ1-2; 8 bases agree with TRBD1. This CDR3 has 17 residues. Germline trimming cut 0 bases from V and 0 bases from J; bases unmatched to any gene: 6. Germline V gene data show CDR1 as MNHEY and CDR2 as SVGEGT. CDR3 loop: CASSYSRGRGANYGYTF. The CDR3 DNA reads as TGTGCCAGCAGTTACTCCAGGGGGCGTGGAGCTAACTATGGCTACACCTTC.

The gene calls are TRBV10-3 and TRBJ2-3, with 7 bases that match TRBD1. The V and J ends lost 0 bases and 2 bases, in that order; junction bases with no gene match: 2. The CDR3 has 15 residues. From germline, CDR1 is ENHRY and CDR2 SYGVKD. The CDR3 bases are TGTGCCATCAGTGAGTCGGGACAGACCACAGATACGCAGTATTTT. This translates into CAISESGQTTDTQYF.

The chain joins TRBV7-2 to TRBJ1-3; 7 nucleotides match TRBD1. The ends lost 1 base at V and 0 bases at J; junction bases unmatched: 0. Germline V gene sequence: CDR1 SGHTA, CDR2 FQGNSA. This CDR3 comprises 15 residues. The CDR3 is CASSLGTGSGNTIYF. The CDR3 DNA is TGTGCCAGCAGCTTAGGGACAGGCTCTGGAAACACCATATATTTT.

V is TRBV7-9 and J is TRBJ1-2; 10 positions match TRBD1. The CDR3 sequence is 19 residues long. Looked up from germline, CDR1 is SEHNR and CDR2 is FQNEAQ (reference sequence). The J segment lost 8 bases and the V segment lost 4 bases, leaving 22 bases of the junction unmatched. The chain's CDR3 is CASSSTGGEARKSSGGYTF. In DNA form, the CDR3 reads TGTGCCAGCAGCTCGACAGGGGGCGAGGCTAGGAAGTCGAGTGGAGGCTACACCTTC.

The table lists this clone with a count of one. The rearrangement uses TRBV28 and TRBJ2-7; 13 bases are a match to TRBD2. With V trimmed by 8 bases and J by 2 bases, 9 bases remained unmatched. CDR3 length: 16 amino acids. CDR1 MDHEN and CDR2 SYDVKM come from the germline V gene. DNA of the CDR3: TGTGCCAGCGTAGGAGGGACTAGCGGGGCCGCCTACGAGCAGTACTTC. Protein product: CASVGGTSGAAYEQYF.

The chain carries TRBV3-1 (or the pseudogene TRBV3-2) and TRBJ2-1; tentatively, D is TRBD1 (8 bases). This CDR3 has 15 amino acids. The ends were cut back, 2 bases at V and 5 bases at J, with 13 bases in the middle. Germline CDR1 reads LGHDT; CDR2 reads YNNKEL (reference sequence). The CDR3 nucleotides read TGTGCCAGCAGCCAAAGGACAGGGACTAACAATGAGCAGTTCTTC. Translation gives CASSQRTGTNNEQFF.

This chain connects TRBV27 to TRBJ2-7; D not resolved. This CDR3 contains 14 residues. Trimming stripped 8 bases from V and 2 bases from J, with 16 bases between. Germline-derived CDR1 and CDR2 are MNHEY and SMNVEV (reference sequence). For the CDR3, the DNA is TGTGCCAGCGCCTTTGGACGCTTGGCCTACGAGCAGTACTTC. It specifies CASAFGRLAYEQYF.

The chain recombines TRBV5-1 with TRBJ2-2, with D possibly being TRBD1 (6 bases). V lost 3 bases and J 5 bases, leaving 17 bases between the germline ends. Germline V gene data show CDR1 as SGHRS and CDR2 as YFSETQ. The CDR3 is made up of 16 amino acids. The CDR3 protein is CASSSPDSESTGELFF. The DNA for the CDR3 is TGCGCCAGCAGCTCCCCGGACAGCGAGAGTACCGGGGAGCTGTTTTTT.

V usage is TRBV4-3 and J usage is TRBJ2-7; a weak D match, TRBD1 (5 bases). V was trimmed by 0 bases and J by 0 bases, leaving 12 bases between them. Germline V gene data show CDR1 as LGHNA and CDR2 as YSLEER. This CDR3 contains 16 residues. The CDR3 sequence is CASSQDFGTGSYEQYF. The CDR3 DNA reads as TGCGCCAGCAGCCAAGACTTTGGAACAGGCTCCTACGAGCAGTACTTC.

This chain uses TRBV30 with TRBJ2-5; a possible D gene is TRBD1 (6 bases). This CDR3 is 14 amino acids long. V was trimmed by 3 bases and J by 2 bases, leaving 13 bases between them. The germline V gene encodes CDR1 GTSNPN and CDR2 SVGIG (reference sequence). CDR3 protein: CAWRAGASQETQYF. CDR3 bases: TGTGCCTGGAGGGCAGGGGCCTCTCAAGAGACCCAGTACTTC.

The chain links TRBV5-5 to TRBJ2-7, with D perhaps assigned TRBD1 or TRBD2 (5 bases each). CDR3 size: 14 residues. Trimming cost V 4 bases and J 2 bases, with 13 bases left between them. The germline CDR1 and CDR2 sequences are SGHKS and YYEKEE (reference sequence). DNA for the CDR3: TGTGCCAGCAGCCCCCGGGACCGAGCCTACGAGCAGTACTTC. Residues: CASSPRDRAYEQYF.

This rearrangement joins TRBV27 to TRBJ2-2; D not resolved. This CDR3 spans 15 amino acids. Germline assignment: CDR1 MNHEY and CDR2 SMNVEV (reference sequence). V gave up 3 bases and J gave up 1 base, with 9 bases separating them. CDR3: CASSLATVNTGELFF. DNA for the CDR3: TGTGCCAGCAGTTTGGCGACTGTGAACACCGGGGAGCTGTTTTTT.

This chain uses TRBV5-1 with TRBJ2-2; 11 bases match TRBD1. Germline V gene data show CDR1 as SGHRS and CDR2 as YFSETQ. J was trimmed by 4 bases and V by 3 bases; bases with no gene match: 5. The length of the CDR3 is 16 residues. CDR3: CASSSTGTGGTGELFF. The CDR3, as DNA: TGCGCCAGCAGCTCGACCGGGACAGGGGGCACCGGGGAGCTGTTTTTT.

This chain links TRBV5-1 with TRBJ1-1; D remains ambiguous. The CDR3 covers 17 residues. V lost 0 bases and J lost 3, with 18 bases in between. Germline CDR1 is SGHRS and CDR2 is YFSETQ. In DNA form, the CDR3 reads TGCGCCAGCAGCTTGGGAGGTATCGGCCCTCTCGACACTGAAGCTTTCTTT. Amino acids: CASSLGGIGPLDTEAFF.

The chain joins TRBV30 to TRBJ2-7; TRBD1 is a possible D gene (6 bases). Trimming cost V 1 base and J 3 bases, with 10 bases left between them. The CDR3 contains 13 residues. Germline assignment: CDR1 GTSNPN and CDR2 SVGIG (reference sequence). CDR3 sequence (DNA): TGTGCCTGGAGTGGGACAGTTAACTACGAGCAGTACTTC. Its protein is CAWSGTVNYEQYF.